This entry lists 12 T cell receptor beta chains sequenced from one sample in a study of blood T cell repertoires in COVID-19. The data were produced by immunoSEQ multiplex PCR, yet TCRdb's version contains in-frame clones alone and is incomplete. The sample records some 57,000 clones, roughly 92% being singletons. The sequenced sample was peripheral blood. Every receptor here comes from a human donor in a cohort sampled during active COVID-19.

This clone was seen a single time. The rearrangement links TRBV30 to TRBJ2-1; D is possibly TRBD2 (6 bases). The CDR3 totals 13 residues. Germline V CDR1 and CDR2: GTSNPN, SVGIG (reference sequence). V lost 4 bases and J lost 6, with 13 bases in between. In DNA, the CDR3 is TGTGCCTGGACTGTAGGAGGGGTCAATGAGCAGTTCTTC. Translating it yields CAWTVGGVNEQFF.

CDR3 region: CASSPREAGGPDTQYF. CDR3 DNA sequence: TGTGCCAGCAGCCCACGGGAAGCGGGGGGGCCAGATACGCAGTATTTT. J is TRBJ2-3 and V is TRBV11-2; TRBD2 aligns across 10 bases. The CDR3 totals 16 residues. Germline V gives CDR1 SGHAT, CDR2 FQNNGV. V shed 5 bases, J shed 4 bases, and the junction held 9 bases outside the gene matches.

The chain's CDR3 is CATSEVRSNQPQHF. The CDR3 nucleotides are TGTGCCACCAGTGAAGTTCGGAGCAATCAGCCCCAGCATTTT. The rearrangement links TRBV15 to TRBJ1-5; unclear D gene. CDR3 length: 14 residues. Per germline, CDR1 LNHNV and CDR2 YYDKDF (reference sequence). Trimming took off 6 bases at V and 1 base at J, with 10 bases between the two ends.

The genes are TRBV20-1 and TRBJ1-2; D is ambiguous. The CDR3 length is 11 residues. From germline, CDR1 is DFQATT and CDR2 SNEGSKA (reference sequence). This chain's CDR3 is CCVTRAPGYTF. DNA of the CDR3: TGCTGTGTCACGAGGGCGCCGGGCTACACCTTC.

This chain connects TRBV4-2 to TRBJ1-4; D ambiguous. Germline V lookup: CDR1 LGHNA, CDR2 YNFKEQ. The V and J ends lost 8 bases and 4 bases respectively, with 14 bases between them. The CDR3 totals 14 residues. The CDR3 DNA is TGTGCCAGCTGCGACGGGTTCTATAATGAAAAACTGTTTTTT. Translation: CASCDGFYNEKLFF.

J is TRBJ2-7 and V is TRBV7-2; weak D call: TRBD2 (6 bases). Trimming took off 2 bases at V and 0 bases at J, with 14 bases between the two ends. The CDR3 is 16 residues long. The germline CDR1 and CDR2 sequences are SGHTA and FQGNSA. The CDR3 protein is CASSLYTGALSYEQYF. The DNA for the CDR3 is TGTGCCAGCAGCTTATATACGGGAGCTCTCTCCTACGAGCAGTACTTC.

This rearrangement joins TRBV9 to TRBJ2-1; TRBD1 matches 10 bases. Looked up from germline, CDR1 is SGDLS and CDR2 is YYNGEE. The CDR3 covers 15 residues. V shed 0 bases, J shed 6 bases, and the junction held 3 bases outside the gene matches. DNA of the CDR3: TGTGCCAGCAGCGTAGAAGGGACAGGGGTCAATGAGCAGTTCTTC. Protein: CASSVEGTGVNEQFF.

The chain uses TRBV7-3 and TRBJ2-2; 7 bases map to TRBD2. Germline V gene lookup returns CDR1 SGHTA and CDR2 FQGTGA. The junction had 7 bases not matched to a gene; V was cut back by 2 bases and J by 7 bases. This CDR3 comprises 15 residues. The CDR3 spells CASSLAGVSGGELFF. As DNA, the CDR3 is TGTGCCAGCAGCTTAGCGGGGGTCAGCGGCGGGGAGCTGTTTTTT. The variable domain in full, completed from reference TRBV7-3 and TRBJ2-2, reads GAGVSQTPSNKVTEKGKYVELRCDPISGHTALYWYRQSLGQGPEFLIYFQGTGAADDSGLPNDRFFAVRPEGSVSTLKIQRTERGDSAVYLCASSLAGVSGGELFFGEGSRLTVL.

CDR3 nucleotide sequence: TGTGCCAGCAGCCCCGGACAGGGAATTGGCGGCTACACCTTC. It translates to CASSPGQGIGGYTF. V is TRBV27 and J is TRBJ1-2; 8 bases align to TRBD1. This CDR3 spans 14 amino acids. Looked up from germline, CDR1 is MNHEY and CDR2 is SMNVEV (reference sequence). Germline trimming cut 6 bases from V and 8 bases from J; bases unmatched to any gene: 11.

The chain carries TRBV11-3 and TRBJ2-3; D gene uncertain. The V end lost 1 base, the J end lost 2 bases, and 10 bases lay between the germline ends. The CDR3 contains 15 residues. CDR1 is SGHNT and CDR2 is YENEEA in the germline V gene. Here the CDR3 reads CASSLGGGFTDTQYF. The CDR3 bases are TGTGCCAGCAGCTTAGGAGGTGGATTCACAGATACGCAGTATTTT.

The V call is TRBV7-6, the J call TRBJ2-7; 9 bases line up with TRBD2. Unmatched junction bases numbered 11, after V lost 5 bases and J lost 3 bases. This CDR3 has 16 residues. Germline CDR1 is SGHVS and CDR2 is FNYEAQ. This CDR3 reads CASSRAGTSQSYEQYF. The DNA of the CDR3 is TGTGCCAGCAGCAGAGCGGGGACTAGCCAGAGCTACGAGCAGTACTTC. Based on the CDR3 plus reference TRBV7-6 and TRBJ2-7, the full variable domain is GAGVSQSPRYKVTKRGQDVALRCDPISGHVSLYWYRQALGQGPEFLTYFNYEAQQDKSGLPNDRFSAERPEGSISTLTIQRTEQRDSAMYRCASSRAGTSQSYEQYFGPGTRLTVT.

A single count supports this clone. V and J are TRBV30 and TRBJ2-1, with 9 positions matching TRBD1. Trimming cost V 8 bases and J 9 bases; bases outside gene matches: 11. The CDR3 length is 13 residues. Germline assignment: CDR1 GTSNPN and CDR2 SVGIG (reference sequence). CDR3 protein: CANHPGTGTEQFF. The CDR3 bases are TGTGCCAACCATCCCGGGACAGGGACTGAGCAGTTCTTC. Full variable domain (outside the CDR3, taken from reference TRBV30 and TRBJ2-1): SQTIHQWPATLVQPVGSPLSLECTVEGTSNPNLYWYRQAAGRGLQLLFYSVGIGQISSEVPQNLSASRPQDRQFILSSKKLLLSDSGFYLCANHPGTGTEQFFGPGTRLTVL.